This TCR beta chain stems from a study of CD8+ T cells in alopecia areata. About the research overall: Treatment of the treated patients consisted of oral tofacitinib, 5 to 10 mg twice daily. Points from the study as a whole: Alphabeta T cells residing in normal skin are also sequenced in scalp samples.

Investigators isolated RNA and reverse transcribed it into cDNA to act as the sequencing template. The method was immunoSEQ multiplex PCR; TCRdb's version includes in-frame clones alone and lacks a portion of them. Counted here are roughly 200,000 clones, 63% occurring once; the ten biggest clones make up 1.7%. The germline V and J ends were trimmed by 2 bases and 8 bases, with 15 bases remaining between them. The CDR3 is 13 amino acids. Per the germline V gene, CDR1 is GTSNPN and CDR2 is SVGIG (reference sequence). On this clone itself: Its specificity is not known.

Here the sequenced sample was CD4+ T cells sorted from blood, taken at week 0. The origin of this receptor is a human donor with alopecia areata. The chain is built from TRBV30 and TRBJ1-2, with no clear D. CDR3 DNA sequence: TGTGCCTGGAGTAAAGGACGAGGCGAAGGCTACACCTTC. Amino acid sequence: CAWSKGRGEGYTF.